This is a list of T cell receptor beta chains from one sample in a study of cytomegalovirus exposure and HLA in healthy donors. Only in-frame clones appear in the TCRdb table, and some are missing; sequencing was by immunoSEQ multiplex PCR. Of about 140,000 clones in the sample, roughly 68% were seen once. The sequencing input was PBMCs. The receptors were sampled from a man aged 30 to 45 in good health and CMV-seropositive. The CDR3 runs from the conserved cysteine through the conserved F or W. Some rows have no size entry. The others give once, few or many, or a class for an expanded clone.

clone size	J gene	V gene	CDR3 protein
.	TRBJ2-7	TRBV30	CAWSVWQSYEQYF
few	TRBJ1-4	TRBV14	CASSLLAGADNEKLFF
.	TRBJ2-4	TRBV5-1	CASSIGTSGRSIQYF
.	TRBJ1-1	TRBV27	CASSRQMNTEAFF
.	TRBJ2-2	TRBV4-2	CASNQEVRTSTTGELFF
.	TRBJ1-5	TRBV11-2	CASSLGGGEYSNQPQHF
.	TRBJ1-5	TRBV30	CAWSVTSGGNQPQHF
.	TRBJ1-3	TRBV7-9	CASSLGRVDLSGNTIYF
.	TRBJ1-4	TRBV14	CASSQTKQGSLRLFF
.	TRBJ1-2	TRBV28	CATLGTVYYYGYTF
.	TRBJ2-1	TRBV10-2	CASSEASGSLDNEQFF
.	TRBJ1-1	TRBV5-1	CASSLPGGGRTEAFF
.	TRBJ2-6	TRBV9	CASSWRVGGSGANVLTF
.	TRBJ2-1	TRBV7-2	CASSLQGSGTYNEQFF
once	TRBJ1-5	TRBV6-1	CASRFDRGNNQPQHF
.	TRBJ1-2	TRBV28	CASSPGSYGYTF
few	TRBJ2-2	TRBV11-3	CASSPPTSPNTGELFF
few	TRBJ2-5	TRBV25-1	CASSEIGLAGGGETQYF
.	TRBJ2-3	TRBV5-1	CASSVAGVGGTDTQYF